The clone carrying this TCR beta chain showed up many times. Construction of the TCR beta libraries employed iRepertoire HTBI primers in conjunction with Arm-PCR of CDR3 regions. From the multiplex PCR reads, TCRdb called clonotypes with MiXCR, one entry per CDR3 protein. This table holds hundreds of thousands of distinct CDR3 sequences, roughly 16% found once. Stated time point: newly diagnosed GD, antithyroid drugs for less than 3 months. Researchers made the TCR library from RNA that was extracted from PBMCs. The source of the sample is a study of regulatory T cells in long-lasting Graves disease. Trimming took 1 base from V and 2 from J, leaving 9 bases between them. The CDR3 is 13 amino acids. Looked up from germline, CDR1 is GTSNPN and CDR2 is SVGIG (reference sequence). The sample also formed part of further work on T cells in Graves' hyperthyroidism and ophthalmopathy.

The chain recombines TRBV30 with TRBJ2-7, with D possibly matching TRBD1 (6 bases). The TCR originated in a woman between 25 and 40 years old with Graves disease. Specimen: peripheral blood mononuclear cells (PBMCs), collected at new diagnosis, from a patient treated with antithyroid drugs. CDR3 residues: CAWSGQGTYEQYF. The DNA of the CDR3 is TGTGCCTGGAGTGGCCAGGGGACCTACGAGCAGTACTTC. The complete variable domain, with remaining parts taken from reference TRBV30 and TRBJ2-7, reads SQTIHQWPATLVQPVGSPLSLECTVEGTSNPNLYWYRQAAGRGLQLLFYSVGIGQISSEVPQNLSASRPQDRQFILSSKKLLLSDSGFYLCAWSGQGTYEQYFGPGTRLTVT.